The clone carrying this TCR beta chain came up a few times. Its antigen is undetermined. TCRdb itself ran the 5' RACE reads through MiXCR, one entry per CDR3 protein. Here the sample spans about 630,000 distinct CDR3 sequences, 9% to 15% being singletons. The data were taken from a study of T cells after yellow fever vaccination. Points from the study as a whole: Any FACS-sorted repertoire could hold abundant clonotypes that contaminate it from the bulk population.

In germline, CDR1 is SEHNR, CDR2 FQNEAQ (reference sequence). The CDR3 spans 14 residues. V was clipped by 0 bases and J by 6 bases, with 9 bases between them. The V and J genes are TRBV7-9 and TRBJ2-1, with D tentatively TRBD1 (6 bases). Sample: PBMCs, taken on the day of the yellow fever booster vaccination. The sequence was collected from a man aged 25 to 40 who received the YFV17D yellow fever vaccine. The CDR3 DNA sequence: TGTGCCAGCAGCTTAGCCGGGACACCCAATGAGCAGTTCTTC. Residues: CASSLAGTPNEQFF.